The 19 T cell receptor beta chains in this list originate from one sample, sequenced in a study of blood T cell repertoires in COVID-19. Sequencing used immunoSEQ multiplex PCR; TCRdb keeps in-frame clones, though not all of them. The table shows about 410,000 clones, with less than 95% occurring only once. Sequencing was done on a sample of PBMCs or T cells enriched from blood (not recorded which). The receptors stem from a man between 18 and 29 years old who had recovered from COVID-19.

The chain has TRBV12-3 or TRBV12-4 and TRBJ2-7; D is undetermined. This CDR3 is built from 13 residues. Trimming cost V 4 bases and J 7 bases, with 14 bases left between them. The CDR3 DNA reads TGTGCCAGCAGTTCCCGTCCCGCCAGGGAGCAGTACTTC. Translation gives CASSSRPAREQYF.

The J gene is TRBJ2-7, the V gene TRBV11-2; D perhaps matches TRBD2 (6 bases). This CDR3 contains 14 residues. The V end lost 5 bases, the J end lost 2 bases, and 13 bases lay between the germline ends. The germline gives CDR1 SGHAT, CDR2 FQNNGV. The CDR3, as DNA: TGTGCCAGCAGCCTATCGGGGGTAACCTACGAGCAGTACTTC. Residues: CASSLSGVTYEQYF. The entire variable domain, with the rest obtained from reference TRBV11-2 and TRBJ2-7, is as follows: EAGVAQSPRYKIIEKRQSVAFWCNPISGHATLYWYQQILGQGPKLLIQFQNNGVVDDSQLPKDRFSAERLKGVDSTLKIQPAKLEDSAVYLCASSLSGVTYEQYFGPGTRLTVT.

J is TRBJ1-2 and V is TRBV19; D might be TRBD1 (5 bases). CDR1 is LNHDA and CDR2 is SQIVND in the germline V gene (reference sequence). Trimming took off 9 bases at V and 4 bases at J, with 21 bases between the two ends. This CDR3 spans 15 amino acids. In nucleotides, the CDR3 is TGTGCCAGGGCTGTCACTTTCGACAGAACCTATGGCTACACCTTC. This gives the protein CARAVTFDRTYGYTF.

V and J are TRBV7-9 and TRBJ1-1; 9 bases fit TRBD1. Germline CDR1 and CDR2: SEHNR and FQNEAQ (reference sequence). The CDR3 has 14 amino acids. Trimming cost V 5 bases and J 2 bases; bases outside gene matches: 3. CDR3 bases: TGTGCCAGCAGCCTGGACAGGGGCAACACTGAAGCTTTCTTT. Its translation is CASSLDRGNTEAFF.

The genes are TRBV28 and TRBJ1-2; 10 bases fit TRBD1. V lost 6 bases, J lost 5 bases, and 15 bases stayed unmatched. This CDR3 is 17 amino acids long. The germline V gene has CDR1 MDHEN and CDR2 SYDVKM. The CDR3 region is CASSPTLTPGQGYGYTF. The DNA for the CDR3 is TGTGCCAGCAGCCCAACTCTAACACCGGGACAGGGGTATGGCTACACCTTC.

The CDR3 nucleotides read TGTGCCAGCTCACCTTCTCTAGTTACGGGAGATACGCAGTATTTT. This encodes CASSPSLVTGDTQYF. This chain joins TRBV18 and TRBJ2-3, with D unclear. Germline-derived CDR1 and CDR2 are KGHSH and LQKENI. This CDR3 has 15 amino acids. Trimming cost V 3 bases and J 5 bases, with 15 bases left between them.

The V gene is TRBV28, the J gene TRBJ2-7; the match to TRBD2 covers 12 bases. In germline, CDR1 is MDHEN, CDR2 SYDVKM. The CDR3 runs 19 residues. With V trimmed by 6 bases and J by 3 bases, 18 bases remained unmatched. CDR3: CASSQVPGLAGPSDYEQYF. The CDR3 DNA reads TGTGCCAGCAGCCAGGTCCCGGGACTAGCGGGCCCCAGCGACTACGAGCAGTACTTC.

This chain uses TRBV4-1 with TRBJ2-7; 12 bases fit TRBD1. CDR3 length equals 15 residues. V lost 4 bases, J lost 1 base, and 2 bases stayed unmatched. Germline V gene sequence: CDR1 MGHRA, CDR2 YSYEKL. The DNA of the CDR3 is TGCGCCAGCAGCCCGGGACAGGGGGCTTCCTACGAGCAGTACTTC. This gives the protein CASSPGQGASYEQYF.

The rearrangement uses TRBV4-2 and TRBJ2-7, with a tentative D call TRBD2 (5 bases). The ends were cut back, 0 bases at V and 4 bases at J, with 10 bases in the middle. The CDR3 consists of 14 residues. Germline CDR1 reads LGHNA; CDR2 reads YNFKEQ. The CDR3 DNA reads as TGTGCCAGCAGCCAAGATTTGGGAGAATACGAGCAGTACTTC. Residues: CASSQDLGEYEQYF.

The CDR3: CASSLGGVWNTEAFF. Written as DNA, the CDR3 is TGTGCCAGCAGCTTAGGGGGCGTGTGGAACACTGAAGCTTTCTTT. The chain links TRBV7-8 to TRBJ1-1; the D gene is possibly TRBD1 (5 bases). The V gene lost 1 base and the J gene lost 1 base, with 10 bases spanning the gap. In germline, CDR1 is SGHVS, CDR2 FQNEAQ. This CDR3 is 15 amino acids long.

Regarding this clone: In the same sample, other DNA sequences code for this CDR3. The chain couples TRBV24-1 to TRBJ1-4; D possibly corresponds to TRBD1 (5 bases). Germline V gene data show CDR1 as KGHDR and CDR2 as SFDVKD. V dropped 4 bases and J dropped 5 bases, with 10 bases sitting between them. The CDR3 totals 14 residues. The CDR3 DNA sequence: TGTGCCACCAGTGAAGCAGGGCCGAATGAAAAACTGTTTTTT. It codes for CATSEAGPNEKLFF.

The chain carries TRBV19 and TRBJ1-5, with D tentatively TRBD1 (5 bases). The ends were cut back, 5 bases at V and 3 bases at J, with 8 bases in the middle. The CDR3 has 13 residues. Germline V CDR1 and CDR2: LNHDA, SQIVND (reference sequence). DNA for the CDR3: TGTGCCAGTAGTGGAGGGGCCAATCAGCCCCAGCATTTT. Translated: CASSGGANQPQHF. The whole variable domain, remainder taken from reference TRBV19 and TRBJ1-5, is DGGITQSPKYLFRKEGQNVTLSCEQNLNHDAMYWYRQDPGQGLRLIYYSQIVNDFQKGDIAEGYSVSREKKESFPLTVTSAQKNPTAFYLCASSGGANQPQHFGDGTRLSIL.

The V call is TRBV5-1, the J call TRBJ1-2; 11 bases map to TRBD1. Trimming removed 0 bases from V and 7 bases from J; junction bases left unmatched: 8. This CDR3 region has 16 residues. Per germline, CDR1 SGHRS and CDR2 YFSETQ. The CDR3 DNA reads as TGCGCCAGCAGCTTGGCGAGGACAGGGGGCTCGTTTGGCTACACCTTC. Its protein product is CASSLARTGGSFGYTF.

This clone showed up just once. The chain combines TRBV9 with TRBJ1-5; D call uncertain. V was trimmed by 0 bases and J by 1 base, leaving 8 bases between them. Germline values: CDR1 SGDLS, CDR2 YYNGEE. The CDR3 is 15 residues long. The CDR3 loop is CASSVAGKSNQPQHF. CDR3 coding DNA: TGTGCCAGCAGCGTAGCCGGGAAAAGCAATCAGCCCCAGCATTTT.

V usage is TRBV6-5 and J usage is TRBJ1-5; maybe TRBD1 (6 bases). From germline, CDR1 is MNHEY and CDR2 SVGAGI. CDR3 length: 15 amino acids. Between the trimmed V and J ends, which lost 5 bases and 5 bases, there was a span of 16 bases. The CDR3 DNA is TGTGCCAGCAGTCGGGGGGGCAGGGGCGATCAGCCCCAGCATTTT. It specifies CASSRGGRGDQPQHF.

The V call is TRBV5-1, the J call TRBJ1-1, with unresolved D. The germline CDR1 and CDR2 sequences are SGHRS and YFSETQ. The CDR3 loop spans 13 amino acids. The V end was cut by 4 bases, the J end by 1 base, with 8 bases between. For the CDR3, the DNA is TGCGCCAGCAGCCATGCCAGGAACACTGAAGCTTTCTTT. The encoded protein is CASSHARNTEAFF.

This sequence joins TRBV19 and TRBJ1-2; D gene ambiguous. This CDR3 spans 13 amino acids. V was shortened by 3 bases and J by 6 bases, with 11 bases between the two germline ends. CDR1 is LNHDA, CDR2 SQIVND, per germline (reference sequence). The CDR3 coding sequence is TGTGCCAGTAGTATGAACCGCCGGGATGGCTACACCTTC. This codes for CASSMNRRDGYTF. The full variable domain, rest sourced from reference TRBV19 and TRBJ1-2, is DGGITQSPKYLFRKEGQNVTLSCEQNLNHDAMYWYRQDPGQGLRLIYYSQIVNDFQKGDIAEGYSVSREKKESFPLTVTSAQKNPTAFYLCASSMNRRDGYTFGSGTRLTVV.

The chain has TRBV2 and TRBJ1-3; D remains ambiguous. From germline, CDR1 is SNHLY and CDR2 FYNNEI. The CDR3 loop spans 12 amino acids. Trimming stripped 7 bases from V and 2 bases from J, with 6 bases between. The DNA of the CDR3 is TGTGCCAGCACCCAGGCTGGAAACACCATATATTTT. Encoded protein: CASTQAGNTIYF.

The CDR3 nucleotides read TGTGCCAGCAGCTTAGTGGGGGGTCACACTGAAGCTTTCTTT. Residues: CASSLVGGHTEAFF. The genes are TRBV5-4 and TRBJ1-1; D is perhaps TRBD1 (5 bases). The CDR3 covers 14 residues. V was cut by 2 bases and J by 3 bases, with 11 bases left in between. Germline V lookup: CDR1 SGHNT, CDR2 YYREEE (reference sequence).